This T cell receptor beta chain is drawn from a study of shared clonotypes between healthy human individuals. CDR1 is SGHNT and CDR2 is YYREEE in the germline V gene (reference sequence). This CDR3 contains 13 residues. V gave up 1 base and J gave up 1 base, with 6 bases separating them. Naive CD8 cells lacked CD45RO and underwent positive selection for CCR7, leaving out terminally differentiated effector memory CD45RA+ cells. Details on this clone: In the same sample, other DNA sequences code for this CDR3.

Some clones are missing from TCRdb's copy, which holds only in-frame ones; the method was immunoSEQ multiplex PCR. The sample has about 1,800,000 clones; 85% to 95% are singletons. The sample taken for sequencing was naive CD8+ T cells sorted from blood. The source of this sequence is a man between 18 and 35 years old in good health. The J gene is TRBJ2-7, the V gene TRBV5-4; unclear D gene. CDR3 coding DNA: TGTGCCAGCAGCTTGAGAGATTCCTACGAGCAGTACTTC. It codes for CASSLRDSYEQYF. The variable domain in full, completed from reference TRBV5-4 and TRBJ2-7, reads ETGVTQSPTHLIKTRGQQVTLRCSSQSGHNTVSWYQQALGQGPQFIFQYYREEENGRGNFPPRFSGLQFPNYSSELNVNALELDDSALYLCASSLRDSYEQYFGPGTRLTVT.